This TCR beta chain came from a study of blood T cell repertoires in COVID-19. Study details: The samples span acute and convalescent COVID-19 from the United States, Italy and Spain. The cDNA or gDNA used as material had been derived from T cells, B-cell-depleted T cells, or PBMCs.

How the authors handled the data: Estimates of nucleated cell counts were drawn from the amplification of reference gene primers. Profiling relied on immunoSEQ multiplex PCR, and the TCRdb table lists in-frame clones only, not all of them. V and J calls and clone size are given by that table; D and trimming were obtained from the DNA. The sample comprises approximately 81,000 clones, about four fifths of which are singletons, and 6.5% to 8% rests with the top ten. The CDR3 spans 13 residues. The V end was cut by 6 bases, the J end by 0 bases, with 9 bases between. CDR1 MNHEY and CDR2 SMNVEV come from the germline V gene (reference sequence).

The genes are TRBV27 and TRBJ2-7, with a weak D call TRBD2 (6 bases). Sequenced sample: peripheral blood. This receptor was taken from a human donor in a cohort sampled during active COVID-19. Written as DNA, the CDR3 is TGTGCCAGCAGGGTAGCGGCCTCCTACGAGCAGTACTTC. Translated: CASRVAASYEQYF.